This T cell receptor beta chain was captured in a study of blood T cell repertoires in COVID-19. The CDR3 extends over 16 amino acids. With V trimmed by 2 bases and J by 4 bases, 6 bases remained unmatched. The germline gives CDR1 KGHSH, CDR2 LQKENI. Clones were read by immunoSEQ multiplex PCR, and TCRdb kept only the in-frame ones, dropping some. The table records approximately 220,000 clones, around 86% of them present only once. Sequenced sample: peripheral blood. V is TRBV18 and J is TRBJ2-3, with TRBD2 identical over 10 bases. The TCR comes from a man aged 45 to 65 with acute or convalescent COVID-19. The CDR3 DNA reads as TGTGCCAGCTCACCATCCCAGCGGGGGGGCCCAGATACGCAGTATTTT. It encodes CASSPSQRGGPDTQYF.